The rows below give T cell receptor beta chains drawn from one sample of a study of Ad26.COV2.S vaccination and SARS-CoV-2 variants. Assay: immunoSEQ multiplex PCR; the TCRdb copy retains only in-frame clones and omits some. The sample records fewer than 300,000 clones, 87% being singletons. Sequenced material: peripheral blood, taken in a trial of Ad26.COV2.S vaccine versus placebo. All receptors derive from a person aged 18 to 65 who received the Ad26.COV2.S COVID-19 vaccine or a placebo. CDR3s include the opening cysteine and the closing phenylalanine or tryptophan. Each record gives: J gene, V gene, clone size, D gene, CDR3 DNA, CDR3 protein. The D gene is left open where the match is weak. A clone size is listed for some rows: how often the clone was seen (once, few, many), or a class if it is expanded.

TRBJ2-5	TRBV12-3/TRBV12-4	once	TRBD2	TGTGCCAGCAAGCTAGCGGGAGGAGAGACCCAGTACTTC	CASKLAGGETQYF
TRBJ1-6	TRBV6-5	-	-	TGTGCCAGCAGTAAGGGAATCCTGGGGTCACCCCTCCACTTT	CASSKGILGSPLHF
TRBJ1-1	TRBV28	-	-	TGTGCCAGCAGCTACCCCCGACTGATCACTGAAGCTTTCTTT	CASSYPRLITEAFF
TRBJ1-5	TRBV6-6	-	TRBD1	TGTGCCAGCAGTCAATCCGGGACAGGGAACAATCAGCCCCAGCATTTT	CASSQSGTGNNQPQHF
TRBJ2-1	TRBV24-1	-	-	TGTGCCACCAGTGAACCCGGGCCGAACAATGAGCAGTTCTTC	CATSEPGPNNEQFF
TRBJ1-1	TRBV2	-	-	TGTGCCAGCAGTGACCCTATGGGAGGGGTAAGAAGGATGAACACTGAAGCTTTCTTT	CASSDPMGGVRRMNTEAFF
TRBJ2-3	TRBV28	few	-	TGTGCCAGCAGTCCCCCCGTGGTAGGGACCGCAGATACGCAGTATTTT	CASSPPVVGTADTQYF
TRBJ2-7	TRBV6-2/TRBV6-3	-	-	TGTGCCAGCAGTTACTCGAACTCTAACTACGAGCAGTACTTC	CASSYSNSNYEQYF
TRBJ1-5	TRBV16	-	-	TGTGCCAGCAGCCAAGGGCGCAGTTCCAATCAGCCCCAGCATTTT	CASSQGRSSNQPQHF
TRBJ1-4	TRBV7-2	-	-	TGTGCCAGCAGCTTATATACCGGGGGTGAAAATGAAAAACTGTTTTTT	CASSLYTGGENEKLFF
TRBJ1-4	TRBV6-2/TRBV6-3	-	TRBD1	TGTGCCAGCAGTTACAGGGGGCCTACTAATGAAAAACTGTTTTTT	CASSYRGPTNEKLFF
TRBJ2-7	TRBV6-2/TRBV6-3	-	-	TGTGCCAGCAGTTACGAGAGGGGGCAGTACTTC	CASSYERGQYF
TRBJ2-5	TRBV7-9	-	-	TGTGCCAGCAGCTTAGCGGAGGATAGCCCAACGTTGACCCAGTACTTC	CASSLAEDSPTLTQYF
TRBJ2-7	TRBV11-2	once	TRBD2	TGTGCCAGCAGCCGAACGGGGACTAGCGGATACGAGCAGTACTTC	CASSRTGTSGYEQYF
TRBJ1-1	TRBV19	once	TRBD1	TGTGCCAGTAGCGAGGACAGGTTTGAAGCTTTCTTT	CASSEDRFEAFF
TRBJ2-7	TRBV18	-	TRBD1	TGTGCCAGCTCACCAAGACAGGGGACCTACGAGCAGTACTTC	CASSPRQGTYEQYF
TRBJ2-3	TRBV6-5	-	-	TGTGCCAGCAGTAACCCGACAGGGAGGCATACGCAGTATTTT	CASSNPTGRHTQYF
TRBJ1-3	TRBV7-8	-	-	TGTGCCAGCATTTCCCGGGGGGGGGCGCCGGGTGGAAACACCATATATTTT	CASISRGGAPGGNTIYF
TRBJ2-3	TRBV19	-	TRBD1	TGTGCCAGTAGCCCGGGACAGGGAAGGACAGATACGCAGTATTTT	CASSPGQGRTDTQYF
TRBJ1-3	TRBV28	-	-	TGTGCCAGCAGGTCATCTGGAAACACCATATATTTT	CASRSSGNTIYF
TRBJ2-3	TRBV5-6	-	-	TGTGCCAGCAGCTCTGGGGGGCTGGGTGGCACAGATACGCAGTATTTT	CASSSGGLGGTDTQYF
TRBJ2-5	TRBV7-2	-	TRBD1	TGTGCCAGCAGCTCGGGACAGGGTGAGACCCAGTACTTC	CASSSGQGETQYF
TRBJ2-1	TRBV7-9	-	TRBD2	TGTGCCAGCAGCTTAGCGTCTAGCGGGAGTATCAATGAGCAGTTCTTC	CASSLASSGSINEQFF
TRBJ1-4	TRBV11-2	few	-	TGTGCCAGCAGCTCCATTCAGGGGCTAAGGCTGTTTTTT	CASSSIQGLRLFF
TRBJ1-2	TRBV6-2/TRBV6-3	-	-	TGTGCCAGCAGTTACGCCGGGGGCTCCTATGGCTACACCTTC	CASSYAGGSYGYTF
TRBJ1-3	TRBV6-5	-	-	TGTGCCAGCAGGCTACAGGGAACTGGAAACACCATATATTTT	CASRLQGTGNTIYF
TRBJ1-2	TRBV19	-	TRBD1	TGTGCCAGTAGTACGACAGGGACTTACTATGGCTACACCTTC	CASSTTGTYYGYTF
TRBJ2-3	TRBV9	-	-	TGTGCCAGCAGCGTAGCCTTAAGTGGGGATACGCAGTATTTT	CASSVALSGDTQYF
TRBJ2-7	TRBV5-1	-	-	TGCGCCAGCAGCTTGGCCGAGGCAGGGGACTCCTACGAGCAGTACTTC	CASSLAEAGDSYEQYF
TRBJ1-2	TRBV4-3	-	TRBD1	TGCGCCAGCAGCCAAGTAAGGAGGGGGCAGCGATATGGCTACACCTTC	CASSQVRRGQRYGYTF
TRBJ2-5	TRBV4-1	once	TRBD2	TGCGCCAGCAGCCAATCGGGAGCGGGGCGGGAGACCCAGTACTTC	CASSQSGAGRETQYF
TRBJ2-1	TRBV12-3/TRBV12-4	-	-	TGTGCCAGCAAGGGCTCCTACAATGAGCAGTTCTTC	CASKGSYNEQFF
TRBJ1-1	TRBV27	-	-	TGTGCCAGCAGCAAGGGGGGGGGAAGCACTGAAGCTTTCTTT	CASSKGGGSTEAFF
TRBJ2-7	TRBV6-5	-	TRBD2	TGTGCCAGCACCTTCACTAGCGGGGGCCCTAAGTACTTC	CASTFTSGGPKYF
TRBJ2-5	TRBV7-8	-	-	TGTGCCAGCAGCTTAGCGGCCCAAGAGACCCAGTACTTC	CASSLAAQETQYF
TRBJ2-3	TRBV29-1	-	-	TGCAGCGTTGAAGATCAAGCAGATACGCAGTATTTT	CSVEDQADTQYF
TRBJ1-5	TRBV5-1	-	TRBD1	TGCGCCAGCAGCCCGACAGGGGGTTGGATTCAGCCCCAGCATTTT	CASSPTGGWIQPQHF
TRBJ1-2	TRBV29-1	-	TRBD1	TGCAGCGTAGACCTGACAGGGCTACATGGCTACACCTTC	CSVDLTGLHGYTF
TRBJ1-2	TRBV3-1/TRBV3-2	-	TRBD1	TGTGCCAGCAGCCCTCAGGGGGCAAGGTATGGCTACACCTTC	CASSPQGARYGYTF
TRBJ2-1	TRBV10-3	-	-	TGTGCCATCAGTGAGTCGAAACTTCAAAGCTCCTACAATGAGCAGTTCTTC	CAISESKLQSSYNEQFF